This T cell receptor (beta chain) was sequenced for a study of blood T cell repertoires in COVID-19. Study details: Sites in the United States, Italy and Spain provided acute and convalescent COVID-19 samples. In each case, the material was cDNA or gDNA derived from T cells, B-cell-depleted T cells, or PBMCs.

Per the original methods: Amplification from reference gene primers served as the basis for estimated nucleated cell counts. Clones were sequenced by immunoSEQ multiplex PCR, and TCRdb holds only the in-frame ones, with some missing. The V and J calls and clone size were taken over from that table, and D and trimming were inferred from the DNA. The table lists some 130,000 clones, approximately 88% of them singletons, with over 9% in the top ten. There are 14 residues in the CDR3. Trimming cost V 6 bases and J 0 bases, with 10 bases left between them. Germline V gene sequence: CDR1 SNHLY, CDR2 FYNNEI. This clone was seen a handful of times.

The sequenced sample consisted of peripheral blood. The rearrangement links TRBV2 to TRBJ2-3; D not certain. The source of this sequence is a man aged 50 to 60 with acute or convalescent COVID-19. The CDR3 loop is CASSPLLSTDTQYF. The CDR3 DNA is TGTGCCAGCAGCCCCCTCCTAAGCACAGATACGCAGTATTTT. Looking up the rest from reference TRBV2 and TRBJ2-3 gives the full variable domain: EPEVTQTPSHQVTQMGQEVILRCVPISNHLYFYWYRQILGQKVEFLVSFYNNEISEKSEIFDDQFSVERPDGSNFTLKIRSTKLEDSAMYFCASSPLLSTDTQYFGPGTRLTVL.